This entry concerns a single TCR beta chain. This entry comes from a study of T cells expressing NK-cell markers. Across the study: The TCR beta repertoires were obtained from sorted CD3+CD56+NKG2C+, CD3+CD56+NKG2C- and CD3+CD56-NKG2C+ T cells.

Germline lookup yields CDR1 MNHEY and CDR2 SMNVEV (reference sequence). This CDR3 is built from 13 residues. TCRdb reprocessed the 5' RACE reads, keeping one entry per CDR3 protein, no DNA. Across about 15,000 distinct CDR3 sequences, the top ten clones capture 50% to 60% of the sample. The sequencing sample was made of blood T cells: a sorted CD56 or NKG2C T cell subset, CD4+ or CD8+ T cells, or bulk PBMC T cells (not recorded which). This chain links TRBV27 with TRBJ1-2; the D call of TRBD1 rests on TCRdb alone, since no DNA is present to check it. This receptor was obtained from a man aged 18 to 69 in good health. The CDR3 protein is CASSPGTGYGYTF.